This TCR beta chain was found in a study of blood T cell repertoires in COVID-19. In the study overall: Acute and convalescent COVID-19 samples came from the United States, Italy and Spain.

Participants were aged 18 to 89 years, lived in 20 to 30 US areas, and enrolled virtually. Self-reported history from a screening survey and questionnaire set each donor's cohort. This CDR3 has 13 residues. The ends were cut back, 0 bases at V and 1 base at J, with 4 bases in the middle. Germline CDR1 is SGHNT and CDR2 is YYREEE (reference sequence). Authors' processing steps: Quantification of nucleated cells was approximated via reference gene primer amplification. Sequencing used immunoSEQ multiplex PCR; TCRdb keeps in-frame clones, though not all of them. The V and J calls and clone size were taken over from that table, and D and trimming were inferred from the DNA. This sample has approximately 150,000 clones, with about 88% found just once.

The sequence derives from a man in his forties with acute COVID-19. The sequenced sample was PBMCs or T cells enriched from blood (not recorded which). This chain joins TRBV5-4 and TRBJ2-5; no clear D gene. Here the CDR3 reads CASSLDFQETQYF. For the CDR3, the DNA is TGTGCCAGCAGCTTGGACTTCCAAGAGACCCAGTACTTC.